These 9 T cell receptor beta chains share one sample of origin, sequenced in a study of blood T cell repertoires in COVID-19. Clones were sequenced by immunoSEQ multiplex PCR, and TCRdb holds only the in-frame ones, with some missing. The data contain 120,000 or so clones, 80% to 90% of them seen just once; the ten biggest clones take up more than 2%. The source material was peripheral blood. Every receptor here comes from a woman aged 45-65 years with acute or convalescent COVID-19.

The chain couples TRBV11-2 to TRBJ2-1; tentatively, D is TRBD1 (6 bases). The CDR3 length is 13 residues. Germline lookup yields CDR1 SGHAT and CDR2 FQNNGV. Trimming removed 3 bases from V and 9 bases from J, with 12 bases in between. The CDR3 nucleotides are TGTGCCAGCAGCTTGACAGGCAGGACTGAGCAGTTCTTC. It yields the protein CASSLTGRTEQFF.

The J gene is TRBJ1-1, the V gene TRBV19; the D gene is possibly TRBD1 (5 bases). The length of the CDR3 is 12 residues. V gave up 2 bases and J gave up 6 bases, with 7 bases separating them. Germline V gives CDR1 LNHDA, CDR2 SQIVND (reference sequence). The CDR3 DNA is TGTGCCAGTAGTATACGGGGGGCTGAAGCTTTCTTT. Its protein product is CASSIRGAEAFF.

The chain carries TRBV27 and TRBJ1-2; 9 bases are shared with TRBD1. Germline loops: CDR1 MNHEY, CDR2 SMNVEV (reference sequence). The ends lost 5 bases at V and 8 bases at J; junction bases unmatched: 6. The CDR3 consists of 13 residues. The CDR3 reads CASSLDRGLGYTF. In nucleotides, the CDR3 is TGTGCCAGCAGTCTAGACAGGGGGTTAGGCTACACCTTC.

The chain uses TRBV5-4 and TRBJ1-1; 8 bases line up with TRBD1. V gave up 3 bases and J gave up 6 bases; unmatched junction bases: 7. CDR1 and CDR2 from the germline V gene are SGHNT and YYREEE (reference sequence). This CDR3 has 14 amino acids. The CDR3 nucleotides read TGTGCCAGCAGCTCTGGACAGGGTCAGGCTGAAGCTTTCTTT. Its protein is CASSSGQGQAEAFF.

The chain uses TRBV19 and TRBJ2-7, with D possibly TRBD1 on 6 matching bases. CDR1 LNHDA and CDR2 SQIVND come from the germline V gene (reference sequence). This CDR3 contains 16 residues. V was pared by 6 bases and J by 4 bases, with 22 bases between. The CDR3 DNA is TGTGCCAGTAGCCGAGATCAAACAGGGTTCGTGTACGAGCAGTACTTC. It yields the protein CASSRDQTGFVYEQYF.

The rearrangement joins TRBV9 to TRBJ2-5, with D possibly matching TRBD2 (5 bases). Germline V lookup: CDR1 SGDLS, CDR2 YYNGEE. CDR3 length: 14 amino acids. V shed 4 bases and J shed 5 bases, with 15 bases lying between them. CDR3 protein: CASSPREGLETQYF. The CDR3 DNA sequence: TGTGCCAGCAGCCCCCGCGAGGGCTTGGAGACCCAGTACTTC.

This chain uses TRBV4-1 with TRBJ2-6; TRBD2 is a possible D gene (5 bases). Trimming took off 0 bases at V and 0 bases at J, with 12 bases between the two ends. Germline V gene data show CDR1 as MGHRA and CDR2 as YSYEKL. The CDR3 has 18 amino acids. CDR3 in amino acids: CASSQDEGSYSGANVLTF. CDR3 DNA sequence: TGCGCCAGCAGCCAAGATGAGGGATCTTACTCTGGGGCCAACGTCCTGACTTTC.

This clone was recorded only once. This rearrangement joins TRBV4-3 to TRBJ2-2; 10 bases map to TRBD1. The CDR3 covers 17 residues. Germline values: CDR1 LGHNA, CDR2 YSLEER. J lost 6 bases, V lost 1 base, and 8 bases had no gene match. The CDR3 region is CASSQGVGTGDPGELFF. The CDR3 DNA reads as TGCGCCAGCAGCCAAGGAGTTGGGACAGGGGATCCCGGGGAGCTGTTTTTT.

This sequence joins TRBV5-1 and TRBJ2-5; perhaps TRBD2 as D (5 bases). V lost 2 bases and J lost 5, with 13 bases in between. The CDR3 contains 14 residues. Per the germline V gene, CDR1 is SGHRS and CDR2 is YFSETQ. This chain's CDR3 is CASSLEGFIETQYF. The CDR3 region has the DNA TGCGCCAGCAGCTTAGAGGGTTTTATCGAGACCCAGTACTTC.